Below, 30 T cell receptor beta chains from the same sample are listed, as sequenced in a study of T cell repertoires in cytomegalovirus infection. TCRdb processed the reads anew with MiXCR; each CDR3 protein has one entry. The sample has around 71,000 distinct CDR3 sequences; roughly 20% are singletons. Their cognate antigens are unknown. The sample consisted of CD8+ T cells from cultured PBMCs, taken from culture after CMV antigen stimulation. The receptors originated from a human donor in good health (CMV status not recorded). Some clones in this sample may be carry-over from other donors' samples.

J is TRBJ1-6 and V is TRBV19; maybe TRBD1 (5 bases). Germline V gene sequence: CDR1 LNHDA, CDR2 SQIVND (reference sequence). Trimming removed 7 bases at V and 6 bases at J, with 10 bases between. The CDR3 is 13 amino acids. The CDR3 loop is CASTGPANSPLHF. The CDR3 coding sequence is TGTGCCAGTACAGGGCCGGCTAATTCACCCCTCCACTTT.

In its sample, this clonotype was seen a few times. The V gene is TRBV7-9, the J gene TRBJ2-1, with TRBD2 as a possible D gene (6 bases). Trimming pared 2 bases from V and 6 bases from J, leaving 11 bases between. CDR3 size: 14 residues. The germline CDR1 and CDR2 sequences are SEHNR and FQNEAQ (reference sequence). The CDR3 region has the DNA TGTGCCAGCAGCTTAACTAGCAGAGGCAATGAGCAGTTCTTC. It is translated as CASSLTSRGNEQFF.

This clonotype has only a few counts. The J gene is TRBJ2-1, the V gene TRBV6-5, with unresolved D. CDR1 is MNHEY and CDR2 is SVGAGI in the germline V gene. The CDR3 spans 12 residues. The ends were cut back, 2 bases at V and 6 bases at J, with 5 bases in the middle. Here the CDR3 reads CASSYGPNEQFF. The DNA of the CDR3 is TGTGCCAGCAGTTACGGCCCCAATGAGCAGTTCTTC.

The V call is TRBV7-2, the J call TRBJ1-1; possible D gene TRBD1, 5 bases. The CDR3 is 15 residues long. Germline V gene sequence: CDR1 SGHTA, CDR2 FQGNSA. The germline V and J ends were trimmed by 7 bases and 0 bases, with 15 bases remaining between them. The CDR3 region has the DNA TGTGCCAGCACGCGGGGCGCCTGGCTGAACACTGAAGCTTTCTTT. Translation: CASTRGAWLNTEAFF.

A few counts support this clonotype. The V and J genes are TRBV12-3 or TRBV12-4 and TRBJ1-2, with unresolved D. This CDR3 contains 14 residues. V gave up 3 bases and J gave up 6 bases, with 14 bases separating them. Here the CDR3 DNA reads TGTGCCAGCAGTTTCGGCGCCAGTAAGGATGGCTACACCTTC. Residues: CASSFGASKDGYTF.

The chain recombines TRBV7-9 with TRBJ2-2; maybe TRBD2 (6 bases). V was shortened by 6 bases and J by 2 bases, with 13 bases between the two germline ends. This CDR3 has 15 residues. Germline lookup yields CDR1 SEHNR and CDR2 FQNEAQ (reference sequence). The DNA of the CDR3 is TGTGCCAGCAGACTCGGGACTTCAAACACCGGGGAGCTGTTTTTT. Amino acid sequence: CASRLGTSNTGELFF.

The J gene is TRBJ1-2, the V gene TRBV7-2; D possibly corresponds to TRBD1 (5 bases). V shed 5 bases and J shed 8 bases, with 12 bases lying between them. The CDR3 is 12 residues long. CDR1 and CDR2 from the germline V gene are SGHTA and FQGNSA. CDR3 bases: TGTGCCAGCAGCCCTAAGACAGACGGCTACACCTTC. It yields the protein CASSPKTDGYTF. Complete variable domain (other parts from reference TRBV7-2 and TRBJ1-2): GAGVSQSPSNKVTEKGKDVELRCDPISGHTALYWYRQSLGQGLEFLIYFQGNSAPDKSGLPSDRFSAERTGGSVSTLTIQRTQQEDSAVYLCASSPKTDGYTFGSGTRLTVV.

This clonotype was found a few times. This chain connects TRBV7-6 to TRBJ2-1; 7 nucleotides align to TRBD2. The V gene end was trimmed by 5 bases and the J gene end by 2 bases; junction bases not matched to a gene: 9. Per the germline V gene, CDR1 is SGHVS and CDR2 is FNYEAQ. This CDR3 has 16 amino acids. The CDR3 protein is CASSGGLSHAYNEQFF. The CDR3, as DNA: TGTGCCAGCAGCGGGGGACTATCTCATGCCTACAATGAGCAGTTCTTC. The full variable domain, with the rest looked up from reference TRBV7-6 and TRBJ2-1, is GAGVSQSPRYKVTKRGQDVALRCDPISGHVSLYWYRQALGQGPEFLTYFNYEAQQDKSGLPNDRFSAERPEGSISTLTIQRTEQRDSAMYRCASSGGLSHAYNEQFFGPGTRLTVL.

This chain joins TRBV12-3 or TRBV12-4 and TRBJ2-7; D is perhaps TRBD1 (6 bases). The CDR3 loop spans 12 amino acids. V lost 8 bases, J lost 6 bases, and 14 bases lay in between. CDR3 sequence: CASLGQGGEQYF. The CDR3, as DNA: TGTGCCAGCCTGGGACAAGGGGGCGAGCAGTACTTC.

V usage is TRBV7-3 and J usage is TRBJ1-1; D not resolved. Trimming pared 1 base from V and 0 bases from J, leaving 9 bases between. CDR3 length equals 15 residues. Germline V gives CDR1 SGHTA, CDR2 FQGTGA. The CDR3 nucleotides are TGTGCCAGCAGCTTAAATCCCGGTCTGAACACTGAAGCTTTCTTT. It is translated as CASSLNPGLNTEAFF.

This clonotype has more than one count but fewer than ten. The V gene is TRBV27, the J gene TRBJ2-2; TRBD1 might be the D (5 bases). CDR3 length: 16 amino acids. Per the germline V gene, CDR1 is MNHEY and CDR2 is SMNVEV (reference sequence). With 5 bases removed from V and 0 bases from J, the gap between germline ends came to 13 bases. This chain's CDR3 is CASSQYRISNTGELFF. CDR3 coding DNA: TGTGCCAGCAGTCAATACAGGATTTCGAACACCGGGGAGCTGTTTTTT.

The rearrangement links TRBV4-1 to TRBJ2-5, with a weak D call TRBD1 (6 bases). V gave up 0 bases and J gave up 2 bases, with 10 bases separating them. CDR3 length: 15 amino acids. Germline assignment: CDR1 MGHRA and CDR2 YSYEKL. The CDR3 reads CASSQEWTDQETQYF. The CDR3 nucleotides read TGCGCCAGCAGCCAAGAATGGACAGATCAAGAGACCCAGTACTTC.

This clonotype is categorized as large (0.1 to 1%). V and J are TRBV7-9 and TRBJ1-1, with 8 bases matching TRBD1. Germline V gene data show CDR1 as SEHNR and CDR2 as FQNEAQ (reference sequence). Losses at the gene ends were 3 bases for V and 6 bases for J; bases not matched to a gene: 15. CDR3 length: 17 amino acids. The CDR3 sequence is CASSFHDWTGSGAEAFF. The CDR3 DNA reads TGTGCCAGCAGCTTCCATGACTGGACAGGGAGCGGAGCTGAAGCTTTCTTT.

This sequence joins TRBV12-3 or TRBV12-4 and TRBJ2-1, with 7 bases identical to TRBD2. This CDR3 contains 13 residues. V lost 6 bases and J lost 7; bases outside the gene matches: 6. CDR3 in amino acids: CASSTSGANEQFF. The DNA of the CDR3 is TGTGCCAGCAGCACCAGCGGGGCGAATGAGCAGTTCTTC.

Details on this clonotype: Since a much larger clone is just one base distant, this may be a read error. V and J are TRBV7-8 and TRBJ1-1; TRBD1 aligns across 9 bases. Germline values: CDR1 SGHVS, CDR2 FQNEAQ. This CDR3 has 14 residues. Trimming removed 5 bases from V and 1 base from J; junction bases left unmatched: 2. DNA for the CDR3: TGTGCCAGCAGCACGGGACAGGGGAACACTGAAGCTTTCTTT. It is translated as CASSTGQGNTEAFF.

There are a few counts of this clonotype. The V call is TRBV12-3 or TRBV12-4, the J call TRBJ1-2, with D unclear. Trimming stripped 3 bases from V and 13 bases from J, with 18 bases between. This CDR3 has 13 residues. DNA of the CDR3: TGTGCCAGCAGTTTGGTAGGGCGGCTCGGCATCACCTTC. It translates to CASSLVGRLGITF.

In its sample, this clonotype was seen many times. The rearrangement uses TRBV7-9 and TRBJ1-1, with 9 nucleotides matching TRBD1. J lost 2 bases, V lost 4 bases, and 2 bases had no gene match. This CDR3 is 14 amino acids long. Germline CDR1 is SEHNR and CDR2 is FQNEAQ (reference sequence). The CDR3 DNA sequence: TGTGCCAGCAGCTGGGGACAGGGAAACACTGAAGCTTTCTTT. As protein: CASSWGQGNTEAFF.

The sample holds a few counts of this clonotype. V gene TRBV28 combines with J gene TRBJ1-4, with D tentatively TRBD1 (6 bases). Germline V gene sequence: CDR1 MDHEN, CDR2 SYDVKM. Trimming took 6 bases from V and 12 from J, leaving 23 bases between them. The CDR3 is 15 residues long. CDR3 amino acids: CASRSGTILRGELFF. In nucleotides, the CDR3 is TGTGCCAGCAGGTCCGGGACAATCCTAAGGGGGGAACTGTTTTTT.

This sequence joins TRBV7-9 and TRBJ1-2, with D maybe TRBD1 (5 bases). With 1 base removed from V and 5 bases from J, the gap between germline ends came to 11 bases. The CDR3 runs 14 residues. Germline loops: CDR1 SEHNR, CDR2 FQNEAQ (reference sequence). CDR3 bases: TGTGCCAGCAGCTTAGAAGGGACCCATTATGGCTACACCTTC. It yields the protein CASSLEGTHYGYTF.

This chain links TRBV4-3 with TRBJ2-2, with TRBD1 as a possible D gene (8 bases). The CDR3 runs 16 residues. CDR1 LGHNA and CDR2 YSLEER come from the germline V gene. The V gene lost 4 bases and the J gene lost 3 bases, with 15 bases spanning the gap. The CDR3 DNA is TGCGCCAGCAGCCCGAGGACAGGGAGGGACACCGGGGAGCTGTTTTTT. Amino acid sequence: CASSPRTGRDTGELFF.

This chain links TRBV7-2 with TRBJ1-2; D is uncertain. Trimming took 5 bases from V and 3 from J, leaving 10 bases between them. Germline CDR1 reads SGHTA; CDR2 reads FQGNSA. This CDR3 spans 13 amino acids. The CDR3, as DNA: TGTGCCAGCAGCCTCGGACGGCACTATGGCTACACCTTC. The encoded protein is CASSLGRHYGYTF.

In this sample, this clonotype turned up a few times. The CDR3 sequence is CASSLAPLSGNTGYTF. The CDR3, as DNA: TGTGCCAGCAGCTTAGCGCCACTCTCAGGGAATACGGGCTACACCTTC. The V call is TRBV7-9, the J call TRBJ1-2, with TRBD1 as a possible D gene (5 bases). The CDR3 totals 16 residues. Between the trimmed V and J ends, which lost 0 bases and 8 bases, there was a span of 19 bases. Germline CDR1 reads SEHNR; CDR2 reads FQNEAQ (reference sequence).

This chain connects TRBV29-1 to TRBJ2-1, with 7 positions matching TRBD1. V lost 0 bases, J lost 1 base, and 6 bases stayed unmatched. The germline gives CDR1 SQVTM, CDR2 ANQGSEA. The CDR3 is 16 residues long. The CDR3 spells CSVEDQDRRSYNEQFF. The CDR3 DNA follows: TGCAGCGTTGAAGATCAGGACAGGCGGTCCTACAATGAGCAGTTCTTC.

This clonotype has a handful of counts. The chain combines TRBV5-6 with TRBJ2-7; TRBD1 aligns across 7 bases. Germline V gene lookup returns CDR1 SGHDT and CDR2 YYEEEE. The J segment lost 4 bases and the V segment lost 2 bases, leaving 3 bases of the junction unmatched. CDR3 size: 13 residues. The DNA of the CDR3 is TGTGCCAGCAGCTTTACCAGGGGGTACGAGCAGTACTTC. Its protein product is CASSFTRGYEQYF.

This clonotype appeared once. The chain couples TRBV10-2 to TRBJ1-1; 9 bases line up with TRBD1. The J segment lost 4 bases and the V segment lost 6 bases, leaving 3 bases of the junction unmatched. The germline gives CDR1 WSHSY, CDR2 SAAADI. The length of the CDR3 is 13 residues. The CDR3 region is CASRNRGPTEAFF. The CDR3 DNA sequence: TGCGCCAGCAGGAACAGGGGGCCCACTGAAGCTTTCTTT.

This clonotype was counted only a few times. The V gene is TRBV7-9, the J gene TRBJ1-5, with a possible D match to TRBD1 (5 bases). This CDR3 has 15 amino acids. Trimming shortened V by 5 bases and J by 4 bases, and 15 bases separated the two germline ends. Per germline, CDR1 SEHNR and CDR2 FQNEAQ (reference sequence). For the CDR3, the DNA is TGTGCCAGCAGCCACCAGGGAGTGAGGAATCAGCCCCAGCATTTT. Residues: CASSHQGVRNQPQHF.

V gene TRBV7-9 combines with J gene TRBJ1-3; D uncertain. The germline gives CDR1 SEHNR, CDR2 FQNEAQ (reference sequence). V shed 3 bases and J shed 0 bases, with 12 bases lying between them. The CDR3 loop spans 16 amino acids. This CDR3 is CASSFPALSSGNTIYF. As DNA, the CDR3 is TGTGCCAGCAGCTTCCCTGCCTTGAGCTCTGGAAACACCATATATTTT. The variable domain in full, with the rest retrieved from reference TRBV7-9 and TRBJ1-3, is DTGVSQNPRHKITKRGQNVTFRCDPISEHNRLYWYRQTLGQGPEFLTYFQNEAQLEKSRLLSDRFSAERPKGSFSTLEIQRTEQGDSAMYLCASSFPALSSGNTIYFGEGSWLTVV.

The chain's CDR3 is CASSWGGEASYNEQFF. The CDR3 region has the DNA TGTGCCAGCAGCTGGGGGGGGGAAGCGTCCTACAATGAGCAGTTCTTC. The V call is TRBV7-2, the J call TRBJ2-1, with 7 bases identical to TRBD2. Germline-derived CDR1 and CDR2 are SGHTA and FQGNSA. The CDR3 runs 16 residues. The V and J ends lost 4 bases and 1 base, in that order; junction bases with no gene match: 7. Filled out from reference TRBV7-2 and TRBJ2-1, the complete variable domain reads GAGVSQSPSNKVTEKGKDVELRCDPISGHTALYWYRQSLGQGLEFLIYFQGNSAPDKSGLPSDRFSAERTGGSVSTLTIQRTQQEDSAVYLCASSWGGEASYNEQFFGPGTRLTVL.

This clonotype was seen more than once but under ten times. The chain uses TRBV11-2 and TRBJ1-2; possible D gene TRBD1, 6 bases. This CDR3 spans 14 amino acids. CDR1 and CDR2 from the germline V gene are SGHAT and FQNNGV. The V end was cut by 1 base, the J end by 7 bases, with 13 bases between. This chain's CDR3 is CASSLGGGRGGYTF. CDR3 sequence (DNA): TGTGCCAGCAGCTTAGGGGGGGGCAGGGGTGGCTACACCTTC.

The table lists this clonotype with a few counts. This chain uses TRBV4-2 with TRBJ2-7; 8 nucleotides match TRBD1. Germline CDR1 LGHNA, CDR2 YNFKEQ. V lost 0 bases, J lost 5 bases, and 9 bases stayed unmatched. The CDR3 totals 16 residues. CDR3 nucleotides: TGTGCCAGCAGCCAAGAGAGGGGACAGGTCCCCGACGAGCAGTACTTC. Its protein product is CASSQERGQVPDEQYF.